The source of this T cell receptor (beta chain) is a study of CD8 T cells in ankylosing spondylitis (dated by TCRdb to the late 2010s). For the wider study: The study set out to find disease-linked TCR variants by profiling T cell receptor beta repertoires in ankylosing spondylitis patients and healthy donors. The full study cohort was made up of 25 ankylosing spondylitis patients and more than 90 healthy donors. Samples of peripheral blood were taken, and for ankylosing spondylitis patients, synovial fluid was collected as well. Here is what the overall study found, with its caveats: Blood from ankylosing spondylitis patients appeared to be characterized by a TCR beta motif made up of fewer than ten highly homologous amino acid variants. Some motif variants were previously reported in synovial fluid and blood of reactive arthritis patients, suggesting common disease-initiation mechanisms. A CD8+ phenotype was shown by the disease-linked clones, which were found at relatively low frequencies in peripheral blood. Significant enrichment of the disease-linked clones was reported in matched synovial fluid samples from ankylosing spondylitis patients.

The reads were generated on an Illumina HiSeq 2500. TCR beta libraries were prepared by quantitative 5'-RACE with molecular barcodes. The study's own analysis went as follows. A new computational method based on a probabilistic model of VDJ rearrangement was used to identify disease-linked TCR variants. TCRdb applied fastp at Q25 and MiXCR to the public reads, then kept only in-frame beta chains. When rows share a CDR3 protein, they turn into one entry using the most common DNA and genes. The V and J calls, along with clone size, are taken from TCRdb and not from the paper's own processing. Recorded for this sample are under 300,000 distinct CDR3 sequences; 10% of them occurred a single time. 2.6% of the sample lies in the top ten. This clonotype appeared many times. The target of this receptor is not known. No much larger clonotype is one base removed from it; base qualities were not supplied. Deletion took 1 base off V and 6 bases off J, with a span of 17 bases between the germline ends. Via the germline V gene, CDR1 is SGHDT and CDR2 YYEEEE. From the cysteine up to the phenylalanine, the CDR3 has a length of 16 residues. Solely the CDR3 DNA is kept, with 48 bases framed from the first base.

This sequence uses TRBV5-6 and TRBJ2-1, and perhaps TRBD2 as D gene, on 5 matching bases. The receptor was derived from a male donor with ankylosing spondylitis or in good health (not recorded which). Sequenced sample: blood, either unsorted or a sorted T cell fraction (not recorded which). The CDR3 amino acid sequence is: CASSLKSGVWGNEQFF. The nucleotide sequence reads TGTGCCAGCAGCTTGAAGTCCGGGGTATGGGGCAATGAGCAGTTCTTC.